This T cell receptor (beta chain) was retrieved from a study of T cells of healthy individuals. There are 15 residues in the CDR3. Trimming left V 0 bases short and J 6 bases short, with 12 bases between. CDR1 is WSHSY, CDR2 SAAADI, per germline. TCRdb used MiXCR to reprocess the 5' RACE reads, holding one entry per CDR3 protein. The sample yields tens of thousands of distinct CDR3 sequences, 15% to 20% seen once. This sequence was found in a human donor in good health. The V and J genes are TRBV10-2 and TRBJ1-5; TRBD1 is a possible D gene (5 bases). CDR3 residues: CASSESRKGSQPQHF. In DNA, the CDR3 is TGCGCCAGCAGTGAGTCGAGGAAGGGGAGTCAGCCCCAGCATTTT.